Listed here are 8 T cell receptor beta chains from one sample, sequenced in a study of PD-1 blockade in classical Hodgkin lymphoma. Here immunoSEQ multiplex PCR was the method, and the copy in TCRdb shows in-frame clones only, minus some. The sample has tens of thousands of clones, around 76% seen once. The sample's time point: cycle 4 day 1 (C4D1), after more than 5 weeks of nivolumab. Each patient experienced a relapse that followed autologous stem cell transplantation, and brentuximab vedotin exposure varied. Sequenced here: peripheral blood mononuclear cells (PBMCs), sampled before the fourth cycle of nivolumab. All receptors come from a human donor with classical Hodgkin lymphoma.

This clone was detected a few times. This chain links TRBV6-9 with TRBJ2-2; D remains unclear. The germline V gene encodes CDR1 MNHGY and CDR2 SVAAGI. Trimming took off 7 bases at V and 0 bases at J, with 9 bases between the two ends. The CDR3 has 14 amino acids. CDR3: CASTARANTGELFF. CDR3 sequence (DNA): TGTGCCAGCACTGCCCGGGCGAACACCGGGGAGCTGTTTTTT.

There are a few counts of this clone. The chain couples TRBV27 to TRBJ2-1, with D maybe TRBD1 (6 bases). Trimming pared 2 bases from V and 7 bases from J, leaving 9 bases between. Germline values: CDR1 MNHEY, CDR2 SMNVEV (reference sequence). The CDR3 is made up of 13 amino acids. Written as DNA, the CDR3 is TGTGCCAGCAGTTTAGAGGGGGTTAATGAGCAGTTCTTC. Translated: CASSLEGVNEQFF.

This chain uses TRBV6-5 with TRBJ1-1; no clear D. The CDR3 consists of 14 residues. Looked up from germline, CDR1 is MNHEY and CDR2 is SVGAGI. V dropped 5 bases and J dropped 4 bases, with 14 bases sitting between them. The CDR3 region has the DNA TGTGCCAGCAGTCTAACTCACTGGGTCACTGAAGCTTTCTTT. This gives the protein CASSLTHWVTEAFF.

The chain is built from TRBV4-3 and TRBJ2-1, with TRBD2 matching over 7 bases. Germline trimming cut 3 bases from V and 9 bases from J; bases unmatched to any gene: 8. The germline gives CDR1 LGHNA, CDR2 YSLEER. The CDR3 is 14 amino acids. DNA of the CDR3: TGCGCCAGCAGCCATGGCGGGAGCACGGGTGAGCAGTTCTTC. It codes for CASSHGGSTGEQFF.

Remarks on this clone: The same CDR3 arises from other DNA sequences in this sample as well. CDR3 loop: CASSLGLAGQETQYF. The CDR3 region has the DNA TGCGCCAGCAGCTTGGGGCTAGCGGGACAAGAGACCCAGTACTTC. The J gene is TRBJ2-5, the V gene TRBV5-1; TRBD2 matches at 9 bases. CDR3 length: 15 amino acids. With 0 bases clipped from V and 2 bases from J, the junction kept 2 bases outside the gene matches. The germline gives CDR1 SGHRS, CDR2 YFSETQ.

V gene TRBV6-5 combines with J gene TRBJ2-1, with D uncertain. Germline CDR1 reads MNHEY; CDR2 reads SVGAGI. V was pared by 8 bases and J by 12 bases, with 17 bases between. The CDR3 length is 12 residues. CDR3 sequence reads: CASGVPSLTQFF. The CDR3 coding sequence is TGTGCCAGCGGGGTGCCCAGTTTGACGCAGTTCTTC.

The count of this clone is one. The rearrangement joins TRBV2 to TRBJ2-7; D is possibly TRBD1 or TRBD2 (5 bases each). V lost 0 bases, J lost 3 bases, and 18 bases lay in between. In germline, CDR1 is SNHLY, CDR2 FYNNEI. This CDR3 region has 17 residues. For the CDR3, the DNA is TGTGCCAGCAGTGAAGCGCTTTCAAGCCAGGGAGTCTACGAGCAGTACTTC. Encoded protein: CASSEALSSQGVYEQYF. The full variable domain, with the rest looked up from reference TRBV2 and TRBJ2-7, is EPEVTQTPSHQVTQMGQEVILRCVPISNHLYFYWYRQILGQKVEFLVSFYNNEISEKSEIFDDQFSVERPDGSNFTLKIRSTKLEDSAMYFCASSEALSSQGVYEQYFGPGTRLTVT.

CDR3 loop: CASTLGLRNEQFF. In nucleotides, the CDR3 is TGTGCCAGCACCCTTGGGCTCAGGAATGAGCAGTTCTTC. V gene TRBV6-6 combines with J gene TRBJ2-1; D ambiguous. Germline values: CDR1 MNHNY, CDR2 SVGAGI (reference sequence). This CDR3 has 13 amino acids. The ends were cut back, 7 bases at V and 7 bases at J, with 14 bases in the middle.